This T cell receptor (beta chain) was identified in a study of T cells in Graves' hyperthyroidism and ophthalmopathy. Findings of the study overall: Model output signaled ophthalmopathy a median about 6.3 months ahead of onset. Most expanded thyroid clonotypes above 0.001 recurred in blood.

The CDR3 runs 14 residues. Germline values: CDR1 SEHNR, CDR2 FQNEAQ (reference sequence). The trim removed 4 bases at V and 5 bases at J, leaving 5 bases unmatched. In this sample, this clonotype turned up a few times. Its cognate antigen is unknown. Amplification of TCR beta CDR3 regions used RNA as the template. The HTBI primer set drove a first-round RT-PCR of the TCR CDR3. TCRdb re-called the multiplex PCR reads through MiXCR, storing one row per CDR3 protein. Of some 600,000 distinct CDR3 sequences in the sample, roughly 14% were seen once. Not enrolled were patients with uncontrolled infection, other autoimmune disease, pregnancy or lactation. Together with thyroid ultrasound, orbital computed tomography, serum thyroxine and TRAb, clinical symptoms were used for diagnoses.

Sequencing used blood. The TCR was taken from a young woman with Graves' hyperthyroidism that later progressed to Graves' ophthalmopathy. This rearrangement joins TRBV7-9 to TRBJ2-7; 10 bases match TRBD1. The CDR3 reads CASSSSGTGDEQYF. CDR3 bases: TGTGCCAGCAGCTCGTCGGGGACAGGGGACGAGCAGTACTTC.